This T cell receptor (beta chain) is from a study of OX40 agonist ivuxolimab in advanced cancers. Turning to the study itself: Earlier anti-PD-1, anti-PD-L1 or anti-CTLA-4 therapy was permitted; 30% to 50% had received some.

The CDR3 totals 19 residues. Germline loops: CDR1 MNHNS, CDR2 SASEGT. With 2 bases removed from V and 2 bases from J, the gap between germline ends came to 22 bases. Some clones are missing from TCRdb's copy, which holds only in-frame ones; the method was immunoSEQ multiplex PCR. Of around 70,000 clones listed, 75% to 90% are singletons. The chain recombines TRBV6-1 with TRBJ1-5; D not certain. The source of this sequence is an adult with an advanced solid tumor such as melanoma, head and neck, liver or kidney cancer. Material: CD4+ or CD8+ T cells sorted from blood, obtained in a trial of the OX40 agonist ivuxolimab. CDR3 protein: CASSERRAWDSLGNQPQHF. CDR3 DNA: TGTGCCAGCAGTGAAAGACGTGCTTGGGATTCCTTGGGCAATCAGCCCCAGCATTTT.